This TCR beta chain was sequenced during a study of T cell responses to AZD1222 COVID-19 vaccine. Generated by immunoSEQ multiplex PCR, the TCRdb table keeps only in-frame clones and is missing some. The table includes over 85,000 clones, nearly 90% detected once. CDR1 and CDR2 from the germline V gene are LGHNA and YSLEER. This CDR3 region has 13 residues. V lost 4 bases and J 7 bases, leaving 10 bases between the germline ends. The sequences come from peripheral blood, collected on day 0 of AZD1222 vaccination. This sequence joins TRBV4-3 and TRBJ1-4; D remains ambiguous. This clonotype was obtained from an adult in good health. The CDR3 DNA is TGCGCCAGCAGCCCGAGACGGGGTGAAAAACTGTTTTTT. Its protein product is CASSPRRGEKLFF.